The entry below describes one T cell receptor (beta chain). Its antigen remains unidentified. For the second PCR, which ran for about 6 to 11 cycles, a sample-barcoded 5' primer and a J-beta primer mix were used. All samples yielded 2.5 million or more CDR3-containing paired-end reads. TCRdb re-called the 5' RACE reads through MiXCR, storing one row per CDR3 protein. The data show 1.5 million to 2 million distinct CDR3 sequences, under 30% seen once. This specimen belongs to a study of blood T cells in healthy people across ages. Findings and caveats of the study: Correlation between TCR beta diversity and naive T cell percentage was strong. Compared with aged donors, long-lived donors showed fewer expanded clones, suggesting selection. Observed TCR beta diversity per million T cells went down as age went up. This fall followed a roughly linear course with age.

This CDR3 comprises 14 residues. Germline V CDR1 and CDR2: DFQATT, SNEGSKA (reference sequence). V shed 2 bases and J shed 2 bases, with 13 bases lying between them. The clonotype comes from a woman in her thirties in good health. The V gene is TRBV20-1, the J gene TRBJ2-7; D gene ambiguous. What was sequenced was blood. The CDR3 nucleotides are TGCAGTGCTAGACGGTTCGAGGCGACCTACGAGCAGTACTTC. This sequence encodes CSARRFEATYEQYF.